This T cell receptor (beta chain) was obtained from a study of T cell repertoires in cytomegalovirus infection. Background on the study: CMV infection plus the matching HLA type was flagged by public TCR beta signatures.

A single record per CDR3 protein comes from TCRdb applying MiXCR to the reads. The sample yields 250,000 or so distinct CDR3 sequences, over 15% seen once. Broader study findings: Cumulative public TCR beta family frequency identified CMV carriers with the relevant HLA. Predominance within the ex vivo response was attributable to HLA-C-restricted CMV-specific TCR beta clonotypes.

At least ten counts were recorded for this clonotype. The antigen is not known. Trimming took 4 bases from V and 4 from J; bases not matched to a gene: 12. The CDR3 contains 16 residues. From germline, CDR1 is SGHTA and CDR2 FQGNSA. The source is a human donor in good health (CMV status not recorded). Some clones in this sample may be carry-over from other donors' samples. This rearrangement joins TRBV7-2 to TRBJ1-1; TRBD1 matches 7 bases. Sequencing was carried out using CD8+ T cells from PBMCs. Here the CDR3 DNA reads TGTGCCAGCAGCTCACGACCTGGGGCAGGGGGCACTGAAGCTTTCTTT. It specifies CASSSRPGAGGTEAFF.